Following are 23 T cell receptor beta chains from one sample sequenced in a study of shared clonotypes between healthy human individuals. Assay: immunoSEQ multiplex PCR; the TCRdb copy retains only in-frame clones and omits some. The table lists about 490,000 clones, 75% to 85% of them singletons, with roughly 13% in the top ten. Sequenced: PBMCs. These receptors all stem from a woman aged 40 to 55 in good health. Some clones in this sample may be carry-over from other donors' samples.

This clone turned up a few times. This chain links TRBV6-5 with TRBJ1-2; D unclear. Germline V lookup: CDR1 MNHEY, CDR2 SVGAGI. There are 13 residues in the CDR3. The V end lost 5 bases, the J end lost 5 bases, and 12 bases lay between the germline ends. The CDR3 DNA is TGTGCCAGCAGTAACAGAAACGTTTATGGCTACACCTTC. It is translated as CASSNRNVYGYTF.

This chain joins TRBV7-2 and TRBJ1-1, with 7 nucleotides matching TRBD1. With 8 bases clipped from V and 10 bases from J, the junction kept 10 bases outside the gene matches. Germline-derived CDR1 and CDR2 are SGHTA and FQGNSA. This CDR3 spans 12 amino acids. In DNA, the CDR3 is TGTGCCAGCGGCCGGAGACAGGGCGGAGCTTTCTTT. Its protein is CASGRRQGGAFF. Full variable domain (remainder filled in from reference TRBV7-2 and TRBJ1-1): GAGVSQSPSNKVTEKGKDVELRCDPISGHTALYWYRQSLGQGLEFLIYFQGNSAPDKSGLPSDRFSAERTGGSVSTLTIQRTQQEDSAVYLCASGRRQGGAFFGQGTRLTVV.

This rearrangement joins TRBV6-1 to TRBJ2-1, with TRBD2 matching over 10 bases. Looked up from germline, CDR1 is MNHNS and CDR2 is SASEGT. The CDR3 spans 14 residues. V was pared by 5 bases and J by 7 bases, with 5 bases of the junction left unmatched. CDR3: CASSLAGESNEQFF. The CDR3 DNA is TGTGCCAGCAGTCTAGCGGGAGAGAGTAATGAGCAGTTCTTC.

V and J are TRBV7-9 and TRBJ2-2; D could derive from TRBD1 or TRBD2 (5 bases each). The CDR3 spans 14 residues. Trimming removed 5 bases from V and 4 bases from J, with 11 bases in between. Germline CDR1 SEHNR, CDR2 FQNEAQ (reference sequence). The chain's CDR3 is CASSPGTPTGELFF. Written as DNA, the CDR3 is TGTGCCAGCAGCCCCGGGACCCCCACCGGGGAGCTGTTTTTT.

The genes are TRBV7-6 and TRBJ2-1, with TRBD2 as a possible D gene (5 bases). The CDR3 has 17 amino acids. Trimming shortened V by 1 base and J by 8 bases, and 21 bases separated the two germline ends. Looked up from germline, CDR1 is SGHVS and CDR2 is FNYEAQ. The CDR3 is CASSLGEARQVRDEQFF. CDR3 DNA sequence: TGTGCCAGCAGCTTAGGCGAGGCGAGGCAAGTGCGGGATGAGCAGTTCTTC. Based on the CDR3 plus reference TRBV7-6 and TRBJ2-1, the full variable domain is GAGVSQSPRYKVTKRGQDVALRCDPISGHVSLYWYRQALGQGPEFLTYFNYEAQQDKSGLPNDRFSAERPEGSISTLTIQRTEQRDSAMYRCASSLGEARQVRDEQFFGPGTRLTVL.

With regard to this clone: Within the sample, other DNA sequences also encode this same CDR3. The chain couples TRBV19 to TRBJ2-2; D may be TRBD1 (6 bases). This CDR3 contains 14 residues. Germline values: CDR1 LNHDA, CDR2 SQIVND (reference sequence). With 5 bases removed from V and 5 bases from J, the gap between germline ends came to 12 bases. In DNA form, the CDR3 reads TGTGCCAGTAGTCCGACGCAGGGGACCGGGGAGCTGTTTTTT. Its translation: CASSPTQGTGELFF.

The chain joins TRBV28 to TRBJ2-5; weak D call: TRBD2 (5 bases). Looked up from germline, CDR1 is MDHEN and CDR2 is SYDVKM. The CDR3 is 12 amino acids. In DNA form, the CDR3 reads TGTGCTACCGGAGACTATTCAGAGACCCAGTACTTC. Its protein is CATGDYSETQYF.

This clone has just one count. The chain joins TRBV2 to TRBJ2-1, with a possible D match to TRBD2 (6 bases). Trimming removed 5 bases from V and 0 bases from J, with 14 bases in between. Germline V gives CDR1 SNHLY, CDR2 FYNNEI. CDR3 length: 16 residues. This chain's CDR3 is CASSKGTSSSYNEQFF. DNA for the CDR3: TGTGCCAGCAGTAAGGGGACTTCGAGCTCCTACAATGAGCAGTTCTTC.

This chain joins TRBV6-6 and TRBJ1-1; 7 bases are shared with TRBD1. Germline V gene lookup returns CDR1 MNHNY and CDR2 SVGAGI (reference sequence). This CDR3 has 13 amino acids. V shed 8 bases and J 4 bases; nucleotides not matched to a gene: 7. The CDR3 region is CASGGGGGTEAFF. CDR3 DNA: TGTGCCAGCGGGGGAGGGGGCGGCACTGAAGCTTTCTTT.

The rearrangement uses TRBV29-1 and TRBJ2-1, with D possibly called TRBD1 or TRBD2 (5 bases each). The CDR3 totals 13 residues. Trimming shortened V by 4 bases and J by 10 bases, and 17 bases separated the two germline ends. Germline CDR1 and CDR2: SQVTM and ANQGSEA. CDR3: CSVGDGTNAEQFF. As DNA, the CDR3 is TGCAGCGTTGGGGACGGAACTAACGCGGAGCAGTTCTTC.

V is TRBV13 and J is TRBJ1-2; no clear D. Trimming removed 6 bases at V and 7 bases at J, with 15 bases between. This CDR3 has 13 residues. Germline V lookup: CDR1 PRHDT, CDR2 FYEKMQ (reference sequence). The CDR3 protein is CASSRLPMSGYTF. The CDR3 DNA follows: TGTGCCAGCAGTAGGTTACCCATGAGTGGCTACACCTTC.

V and J are TRBV4-1 and TRBJ2-7, with a possible D match to TRBD2 (6 bases). This CDR3 has 16 residues. The germline V gene encodes CDR1 MGHRA and CDR2 YSYEKL. The ends were cut back, 2 bases at V and 3 bases at J, with 17 bases in the middle. The CDR3 coding sequence is TGCGCCAGCAGCCAATGGCACACGGTGGACTACTACGAGCAGTACTTC. Encoded protein: CASSQWHTVDYYEQYF.

V is TRBV5-4 and J is TRBJ1-1; 8 positions agree with TRBD1. V lost 4 bases to trimming and J lost 5 bases; unmatched junction nucleotides: 7. Germline lookup yields CDR1 SGHNT and CDR2 YYREEE (reference sequence). This CDR3 is 14 amino acids long. CDR3 residues: CASSKQDRATEAFF. The CDR3 DNA is TGTGCCAGCAGCAAACAGGACAGGGCGACTGAAGCTTTCTTT.

This clone was observed a few times. The genes are TRBV29-1 and TRBJ2-7; D is unresolved. The germline V gene has CDR1 SQVTM and CDR2 ANQGSEA. Trimming stripped 6 bases from V and 6 bases from J, with 15 bases between. The CDR3 contains 12 residues. The CDR3 protein is CSVATPAAEQYF. As DNA, the CDR3 is TGCAGCGTCGCGACCCCGGCGGCCGAGCAGTACTTC.

This clone was detected ten times or more. The J gene is TRBJ2-5, the V gene TRBV5-1; possible D gene TRBD2, 5 bases. The ends were cut back, 5 bases at V and 5 bases at J, with 13 bases in the middle. Germline V gives CDR1 SGHRS, CDR2 YFSETQ. CDR3 length equals 13 residues. Written as DNA, the CDR3 is TGCGCCAGCAGGCGGTTACGCGGGGAGACCCAGTACTTC. Its protein product is CASRRLRGETQYF.

This chain connects TRBV28 to TRBJ2-7; D not resolved. V was pared by 3 bases and J by 8 bases, with 20 bases between. This CDR3 is built from 15 residues. The germline CDR1 and CDR2 sequences are MDHEN and SYDVKM. CDR3 amino acids: CASSFGTVRLPKQYF. The CDR3 bases are TGTGCCAGCAGTTTCGGCACGGTAAGACTCCCTAAGCAGTACTTC.

This clone appeared a single time. This may come from a read error, since a much larger clone is one base off. Other DNA sequences in the sample encode the same CDR3. The V and J genes are TRBV4-2 and TRBJ2-7; D unresolved. CDR1 LGHNA and CDR2 YNFKEQ come from the germline V gene. The CDR3 has 15 amino acids. V lost 1 base and J 2 bases, leaving 12 bases between the germline ends. The CDR3 loop is CASSQALQTTYEQYF. CDR3 in DNA: TGTGCCAGCAGCCAAGCGCTTCAGACCACCTACGAGCAGTACTTC.

On this clone: A far larger clone is one nucleotide away, so this likely arose from a read error. This chain uses TRBV10-1 with TRBJ1-1; D remains ambiguous. CDR3 length equals 13 residues. The germline V gene encodes CDR1 WNHNN and CDR2 SYGVQD (reference sequence). CDR3 region: CASMGGANTEALF. The CDR3 DNA reads as TGCGCCAGCATGGGAGGTGCAAACACTGAAGCTCTCTTT.

The chain couples TRBV28 to TRBJ2-2; the D gene is possibly TRBD2 (5 bases). The germline gives CDR1 MDHEN, CDR2 SYDVKM. Trimming took 1 base from V and 0 from J, leaving 6 bases between them. The CDR3 has 15 residues. The CDR3 DNA is TGTGCCAGCAGTTTATCACTAGCGAACACCGGGGAGCTGTTTTTT. It translates to CASSLSLANTGELFF.

The chain carries TRBV5-8 and TRBJ1-3, with 7 bases matching TRBD1. Germline assignment: CDR1 SGHTS and CDR2 YDEGEE. This CDR3 comprises 16 residues. V trimming: 4 bases; J trimming: 0 bases; junction bases outside the gene matches: 7. CDR3: CASSPTGFHSGNTIYF. In DNA form, the CDR3 reads TGTGCCAGCAGCCCGACAGGGTTTCACTCTGGAAACACCATATATTTT.

This rearrangement joins TRBV2 to TRBJ1-5; no firm D call. The CDR3 consists of 13 residues. Germline V gene sequence: CDR1 SNHLY, CDR2 FYNNEI. V was pared by 4 bases and J by 2 bases, with 6 bases between. CDR3 residues: CASSGSGNQPQHF. CDR3 nucleotide sequence: TGTGCCAGCAGTGGGAGCGGCAATCAGCCCCAGCATTTT.

The rearrangement joins TRBV9 to TRBJ2-7; weak D call: TRBD1 (6 bases). Germline V lookup: CDR1 SGDLS, CDR2 YYNGEE. Trimming took off 4 bases at V and 3 bases at J, with 20 bases between the two ends. The CDR3 consists of 16 residues. CDR3 residues: CASSPRTGTEDYEQYF. The CDR3 DNA sequence: TGTGCCAGCAGCCCCCGAACAGGGACGGAAGACTACGAGCAGTACTTC.

The CDR3 loop is CASSIIRQTGGFEQYF. As DNA, the CDR3 is TGTGCCAGCAGTATAATACGCCAGACAGGGGGCTTCGAGCAGTACTTC. J is TRBJ2-7 and V is TRBV28; 10 positions match TRBD1. The CDR3 length is 16 residues. The J segment lost 6 bases and the V segment lost 5 bases, leaving 13 bases of the junction unmatched. Looked up from germline, CDR1 is MDHEN and CDR2 is SYDVKM.